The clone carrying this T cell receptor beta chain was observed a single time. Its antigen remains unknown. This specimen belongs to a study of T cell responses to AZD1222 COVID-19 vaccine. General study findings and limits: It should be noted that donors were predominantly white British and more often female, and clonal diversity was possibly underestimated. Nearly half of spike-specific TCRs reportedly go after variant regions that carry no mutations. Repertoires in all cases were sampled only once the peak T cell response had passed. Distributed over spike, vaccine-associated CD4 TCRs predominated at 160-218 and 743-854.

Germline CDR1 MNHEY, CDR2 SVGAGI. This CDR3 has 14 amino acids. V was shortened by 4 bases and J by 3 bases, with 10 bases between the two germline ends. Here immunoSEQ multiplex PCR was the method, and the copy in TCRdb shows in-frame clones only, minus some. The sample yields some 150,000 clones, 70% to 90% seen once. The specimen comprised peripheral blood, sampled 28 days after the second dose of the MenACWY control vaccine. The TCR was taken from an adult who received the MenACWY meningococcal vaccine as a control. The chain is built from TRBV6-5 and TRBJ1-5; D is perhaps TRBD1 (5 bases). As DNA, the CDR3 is TGTGCCAGCAGTTCAGGGAGGGCCAATCAGCCCCAGCATTTT. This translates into CASSSGRANQPQHF.